One sample yielded the 17 T cell receptor beta chains listed below, sequenced in a study of identical twins. TCRdb ran MiXCR on the 5' RACE reads and lists one entry per CDR3 protein. The sample has about 920,000 distinct CDR3 sequences, roughly an eighth seen once. This sample also belongs to another study, concerning yellow fever vaccine responses in identical twins.

Sequenced input: PBMCs. Receptors were obtained from a woman aged 18-29 years in good health.

This clonotype has more than one count but fewer than ten. The V and J genes are TRBV12-3 or TRBV12-4 and TRBJ2-5; 11 bases align to TRBD2. Trimming at V came to 6 bases and at J to 4 bases, leaving 4 bases not matched to a gene. The CDR3 is 14 residues long. The CDR3 protein is CASSVAGGGETQYF. The CDR3 nucleotides read TGTGCCAGCAGCGTAGCGGGAGGGGGAGAGACCCAGTACTTC.

This clonotype was recorded at least ten times. The chain joins TRBV12-3 or TRBV12-4 to TRBJ1-6, with TRBD1 matching over 7 bases. The CDR3 runs 13 residues. V was pared by 3 bases and J by 10 bases, with 3 bases of the junction left unmatched. CDR3 DNA sequence: TGTGCCAGCAGTTTGGGGACAGTCTCACCCCTCCACTTT. This gives the protein CASSLGTVSPLHF.

There are a few counts of this clonotype. The V gene is TRBV12-3 or TRBV12-4, the J gene TRBJ2-5; TRBD2 is a possible D gene (6 bases). The CDR3 contains 15 residues. With 6 bases removed from V and 2 bases from J, the gap between germline ends came to 16 bases. The CDR3 spells CASSQGLGLQETQYF. Here the CDR3 DNA reads TGTGCCAGCAGCCAAGGCCTGGGACTTCAAGAGACCCAGTACTTC.

This chain connects TRBV7-8 to TRBJ2-2, with 9 positions matching TRBD2. The CDR3 covers 17 residues. Trimming removed 1 base from V and 7 bases from J; junction bases left unmatched: 10. Germline V lookup: CDR1 SGHVS, CDR2 FQNEAQ. DNA of the CDR3: TGTGCCAGCAGCTTAGGTGTGGCGGGGGGGCAGAACGGGGAGCTGTTTTTT. Translated: CASSLGVAGGQNGELFF.

This clonotype came up a few times. The rearrangement uses TRBV5-1 and TRBJ2-2; possibly TRBD1 or TRBD2 for D (5 bases each). The germline V gene has CDR1 SGHRS and CDR2 YFSETQ. CDR3 length: 16 amino acids. The ends were cut back, 0 bases at V and 6 bases at J, with 15 bases in the middle. DNA of the CDR3: TGCGCCAGCAGCTTGGCCAGGCCAGGGAGCGCCGGGGAGCTGTTTTTT. It codes for CASSLARPGSAGELFF.

This clonotype was counted between two and nine times. The genes are TRBV2 and TRBJ2-1; 10 bases are shared with TRBD2. This CDR3 is built from 18 residues. Unmatched junction bases numbered 16, after V lost 8 bases and J lost 3 bases. CDR1 SNHLY and CDR2 FYNNEI come from the germline V gene. CDR3 in amino acids: CASCPNSGGLDYYNEQFF. The CDR3 nucleotides are TGTGCCAGCTGTCCCAATAGCGGGGGGCTTGATTACTACAATGAGCAGTTCTTC.

V gene TRBV28 combines with J gene TRBJ2-1, with 7 nucleotides matching TRBD2. Germline CDR1 is MDHEN and CDR2 is SYDVKM. The junction had 4 bases not matched to a gene; V was cut back by 5 bases and J by 6 bases. This CDR3 spans 13 amino acids. The CDR3 loop reads CASSTGGPNEQFF. The CDR3 DNA reads as TGTGCCAGCAGTACGGGGGGTCCCAATGAGCAGTTCTTC.

The J gene is TRBJ2-7, the V gene TRBV7-9; tentatively, D is TRBD1 or TRBD2 (6 bases each). Germline CDR1 reads SEHNR; CDR2 reads FQNEAQ (reference sequence). CDR3 length: 14 amino acids. V lost 2 bases and J lost 4, with 12 bases in between. The CDR3 sequence: CASSLRGRQYEQYF. The CDR3, as DNA: TGTGCCAGCAGCTTACGGGGGCGCCAATACGAGCAGTACTTC.

The rearrangement uses TRBV9 and TRBJ1-1; no clear D. V shed 4 bases and J shed 3 bases, with 10 bases lying between them. Germline assignment: CDR1 SGDLS and CDR2 YYNGEE. This CDR3 contains 13 residues. In DNA, the CDR3 is TGTGCCAGCAGCACAACCCCGCACACTGAAGCTTTCTTT. Its translation is CASSTTPHTEAFF.

The chain couples TRBV6-1 to TRBJ1-6; TRBD1 agrees at 7 bases. Germline V lookup: CDR1 MNHNS, CDR2 SASEGT. The CDR3 extends over 14 amino acids. V shed 7 bases and J 3 bases; nucleotides not matched to a gene: 3. The CDR3 DNA sequence: TGTGCCAGCACGGGACAGAACTATAATTCACCCCTCCACTTT. It is translated as CASTGQNYNSPLHF.

The chain employs TRBV10-3 and TRBJ2-1; 8 nucleotides line up with TRBD2. From germline, CDR1 is ENHRY and CDR2 SYGVKD. This CDR3 spans 16 amino acids. Trimming took 0 bases from V and 6 from J; bases not matched to a gene: 7. CDR3 nucleotide sequence: TGTGCCATCAGTGAGTCTATCAGCGGGAGTGTCAATGAGCAGTTCTTC. Protein sequence: CAISESISGSVNEQFF.

The table lists this clonotype with a count of one. V gene TRBV29-1 combines with J gene TRBJ2-7; either TRBD1 or TRBD2 may fit D (5 bases each). Looked up from germline, CDR1 is SQVTM and CDR2 is ANQGSEA. The ends were cut back, 6 bases at V and 3 bases at J, with 15 bases in the middle. The CDR3 extends over 13 amino acids. CDR3 bases: TGCAGCGTCTTGGGGGAGAGGGGCTACGAGCAGTACTTC. The encoded protein is CSVLGERGYEQYF.

This clonotype came up a few times. The chain employs TRBV29-1 and TRBJ2-2, with 11 bases that match TRBD2. Trimming took 6 bases from V and 0 from J; bases not matched to a gene: 6. CDR1 is SQVTM and CDR2 is ANQGSEA in the germline V gene. CDR3 size: 16 residues. In nucleotides, the CDR3 is TGCAGCGTCCTGCTAGCGGGGGGCGCGAACACCGGGGAGCTGTTTTTT. Amino acid sequence: CSVLLAGGANTGELFF.

CDR3 in DNA: TGTGCCACCAGCAGACCTTCAACGGGACTGGAAGCTTTCTTT. Translating gives CATSRPSTGLEAFF. The rearrangement links TRBV15 to TRBJ1-1, with D tentatively TRBD1 (5 bases). The CDR3 is 14 residues long. Looked up from germline, CDR1 is LNHNV and CDR2 is YYDKDF (reference sequence). Trimming removed 2 bases at V and 8 bases at J, with 15 bases between.

DNA of the CDR3: TGCAGCGTTGGATACGCGTGGGACGGCTACGAGCAGTACTTC. Its translation: CSVGYAWDGYEQYF. This chain links TRBV29-1 with TRBJ2-7; D tentatively fits TRBD1 or TRBD2 (5 bases each). V was pared by 4 bases and J by 3 bases, with 16 bases between. Germline lookup yields CDR1 SQVTM and CDR2 ANQGSEA. CDR3 length: 14 amino acids.

The V call is TRBV20-1, the J call TRBJ2-1, with 8 bases that match TRBD2. V was pared by 6 bases and J by 9 bases, with 10 bases of the junction left unmatched. Per the germline V gene, CDR1 is DFQATT and CDR2 is SNEGSKA (reference sequence). This CDR3 comprises 13 residues. The CDR3, as DNA: TGCAGTGCCACGAGCGGGAGTTATAGTGAGCAGTTCTTC. Translated, it gives CSATSGSYSEQFF.

This clonotype came up a few times. The chain carries TRBV6-5 and TRBJ2-5; 7 bases line up with TRBD2. Germline V CDR1 and CDR2: MNHEY, SVGAGI. This CDR3 comprises 18 residues. V dropped 0 bases and J dropped 2; count of bases not matched to a gene: 12. Here the CDR3 DNA reads TGTGCCAGCAGTTACTCGTTAAAACTAGCGCGAGCTCAAGAGACCCAGTACTTC. Amino acid sequence: CASSYSLKLARAQETQYF.